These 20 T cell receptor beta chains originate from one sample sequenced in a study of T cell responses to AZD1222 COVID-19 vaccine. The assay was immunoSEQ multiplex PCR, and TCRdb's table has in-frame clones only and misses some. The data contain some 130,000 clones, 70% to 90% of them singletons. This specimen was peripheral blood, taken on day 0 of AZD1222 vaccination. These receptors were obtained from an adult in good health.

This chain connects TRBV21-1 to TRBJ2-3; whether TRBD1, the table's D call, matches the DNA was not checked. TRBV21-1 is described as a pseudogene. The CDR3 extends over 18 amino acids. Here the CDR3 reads CASSNLPGQGARTDTQYF. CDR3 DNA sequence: TGTGCCAGCAGCAATCTTCCGGGACAGGGGGCGCGGACAGATACGCAGTATTTT.

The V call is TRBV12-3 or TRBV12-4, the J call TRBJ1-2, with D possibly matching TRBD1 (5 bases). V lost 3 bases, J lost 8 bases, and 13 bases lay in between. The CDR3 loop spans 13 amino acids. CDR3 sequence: CASSFGRAVGYTF. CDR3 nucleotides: TGTGCCAGCAGTTTCGGCAGGGCGGTCGGCTACACCTTC.

CDR3 in DNA: TGTGCCACCAGTGACCCAACAGGCCACGGAGGTGAAAAACTGTTTTTT. Its protein product is CATSDPTGHGGEKLFF. The chain is built from TRBV24-1 and TRBJ1-4, with TRBD1 as a possible D gene (5 bases). The CDR3 runs to 16 residues. V lost 4 bases and J lost 7, with 18 bases in between. CDR1 and CDR2 (germline): KGHDR, SFDVKD.

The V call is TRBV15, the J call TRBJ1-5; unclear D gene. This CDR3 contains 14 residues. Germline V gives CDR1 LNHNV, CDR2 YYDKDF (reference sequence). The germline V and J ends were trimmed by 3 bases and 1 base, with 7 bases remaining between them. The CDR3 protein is CATSREQSNQPQHF. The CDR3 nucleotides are TGTGCCACCAGCAGGGAACAGAGCAATCAGCCCCAGCATTTT.

The CDR3 protein is CASSQDPGQGYGYTF. The CDR3 coding sequence is TGCGCCAGCAGCCAAGATCCCGGACAGGGGTATGGCTACACCTTC. The genes are TRBV4-3 and TRBJ1-2; 9 bases fit TRBD1. Trimming at V came to 0 bases and at J to 5 bases, leaving 4 bases not matched to a gene. CDR1 and CDR2 (germline): LGHNA, YSLEER. This CDR3 is 15 amino acids long.

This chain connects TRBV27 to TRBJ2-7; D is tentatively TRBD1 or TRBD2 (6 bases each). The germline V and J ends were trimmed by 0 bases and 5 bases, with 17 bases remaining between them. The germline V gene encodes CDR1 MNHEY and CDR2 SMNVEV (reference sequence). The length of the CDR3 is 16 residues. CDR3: CASSLSPEGGRNEQYF. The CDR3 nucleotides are TGTGCCAGCAGTTTATCCCCAGAGGGGGGCCGGAACGAGCAGTACTTC.

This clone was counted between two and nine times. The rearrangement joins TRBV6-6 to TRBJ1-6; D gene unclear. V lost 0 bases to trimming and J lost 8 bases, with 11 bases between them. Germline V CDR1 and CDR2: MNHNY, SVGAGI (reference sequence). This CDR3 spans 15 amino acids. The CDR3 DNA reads TGTGCCAGCAGTTACTCGAAGGGTTGGGATTCACCCCTCCACTTT. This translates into CASSYSKGWDSPLHF.

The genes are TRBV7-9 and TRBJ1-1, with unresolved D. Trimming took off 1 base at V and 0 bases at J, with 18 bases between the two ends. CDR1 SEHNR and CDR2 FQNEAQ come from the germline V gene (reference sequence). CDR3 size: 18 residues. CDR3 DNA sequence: TGTGCCAGCAGCTTAGTAGGGCAGTCGTCAATTTTGAACACTGAAGCTTTCTTT. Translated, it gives CASSLVGQSSILNTEAFF.

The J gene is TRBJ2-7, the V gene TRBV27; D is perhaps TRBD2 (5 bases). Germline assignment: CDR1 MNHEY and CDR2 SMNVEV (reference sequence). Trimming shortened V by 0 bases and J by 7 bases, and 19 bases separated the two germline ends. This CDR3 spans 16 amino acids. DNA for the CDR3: TGTGCCAGCAGTTTATCGGAGGCCGCTCCCGCGAGGGAGCAGTACTTC. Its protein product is CASSLSEAAPAREQYF.

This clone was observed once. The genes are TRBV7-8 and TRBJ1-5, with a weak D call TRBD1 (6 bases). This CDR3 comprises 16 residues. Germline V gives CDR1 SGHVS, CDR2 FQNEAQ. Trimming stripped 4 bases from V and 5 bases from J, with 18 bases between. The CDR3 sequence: CASSSLGWGLDQPQHF. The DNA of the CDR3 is TGTGCCAGCAGCTCTTTGGGGTGGGGGCTTGATCAGCCCCAGCATTTT.

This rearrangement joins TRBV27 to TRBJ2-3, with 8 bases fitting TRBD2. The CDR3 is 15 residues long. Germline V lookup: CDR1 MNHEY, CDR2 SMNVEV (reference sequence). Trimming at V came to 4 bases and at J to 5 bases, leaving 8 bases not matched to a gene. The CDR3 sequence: CASSSVFGGGDTQYF. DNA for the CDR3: TGTGCCAGCAGTTCAGTATTCGGGGGGGGAGATACGCAGTATTTT.

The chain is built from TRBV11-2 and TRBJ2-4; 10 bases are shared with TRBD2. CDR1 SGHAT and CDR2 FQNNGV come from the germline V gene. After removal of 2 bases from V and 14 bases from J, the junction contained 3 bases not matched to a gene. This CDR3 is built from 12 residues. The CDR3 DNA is TGTGCCAGCAGCTTACTAGCGGGGGATAAGTACTTC. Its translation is CASSLLAGDKYF.

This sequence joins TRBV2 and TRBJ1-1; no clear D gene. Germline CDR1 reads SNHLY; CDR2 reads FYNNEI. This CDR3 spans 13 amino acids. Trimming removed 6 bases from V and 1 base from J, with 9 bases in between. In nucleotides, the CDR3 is TGTGCCAGCAGACAGTTTCCGAACACTGAAGCTTTCTTT. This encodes CASRQFPNTEAFF. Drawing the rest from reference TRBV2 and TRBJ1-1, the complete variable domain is EPEVTQTPSHQVTQMGQEVILRCVPISNHLYFYWYRQILGQKVEFLVSFYNNEISEKSEIFDDQFSVERPDGSNFTLKIRSTKLEDSAMYFCASRQFPNTEAFFGQGTRLTVV.

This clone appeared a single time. DNA for the CDR3: TGTGCCAGCAGCCGGACCCAAGAGACCCAGTACTTC. It encodes CASSRTQETQYF. The V and J genes are TRBV7-2 and TRBJ2-5; D not certain. Trimming cost V 5 bases and J 1 base, with 5 bases left between them. CDR3 size: 12 residues. The germline gives CDR1 SGHTA, CDR2 FQGNSA.

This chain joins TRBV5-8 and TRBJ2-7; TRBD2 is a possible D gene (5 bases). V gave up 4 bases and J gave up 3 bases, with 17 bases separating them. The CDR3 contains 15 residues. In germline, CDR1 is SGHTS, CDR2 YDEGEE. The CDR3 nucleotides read TGTGCCAGCAGCACTAGGGCCTTAACGGGCTACGAGCAGTACTTC. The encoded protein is CASSTRALTGYEQYF.

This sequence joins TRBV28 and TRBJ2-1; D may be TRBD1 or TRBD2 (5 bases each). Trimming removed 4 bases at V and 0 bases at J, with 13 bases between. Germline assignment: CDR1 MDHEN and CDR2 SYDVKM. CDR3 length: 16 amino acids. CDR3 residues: CASSSGSGSSYNEQFF. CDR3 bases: TGTGCCAGCAGTTCCGGCTCAGGGAGCTCCTACAATGAGCAGTTCTTC.

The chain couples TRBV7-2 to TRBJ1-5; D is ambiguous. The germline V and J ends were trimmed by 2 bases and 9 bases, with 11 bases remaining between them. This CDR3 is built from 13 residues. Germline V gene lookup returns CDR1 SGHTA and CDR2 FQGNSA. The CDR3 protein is CASSLLISGPQHF. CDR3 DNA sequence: TGTGCCAGCAGCTTATTAATCTCTGGGCCCCAGCATTTT.

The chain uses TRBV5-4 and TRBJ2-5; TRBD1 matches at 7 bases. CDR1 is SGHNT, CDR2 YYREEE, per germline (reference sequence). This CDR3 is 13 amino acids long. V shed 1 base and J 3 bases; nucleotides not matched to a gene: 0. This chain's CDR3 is CASSLTGEETQYF. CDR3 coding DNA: TGTGCCAGCAGCTTGACAGGGGAAGAGACCCAGTACTTC.

The CDR3 here is CASSQNFAGGFRSEQFF. The CDR3 DNA reads as TGCGCCAGCAGCCAAAATTTCGCGGGAGGGTTTCGGAGTGAGCAGTTCTTC. The chain has TRBV4-1 and TRBJ2-1; 9 bases are a match to TRBD2. This CDR3 is built from 17 residues. V was pared by 2 bases and J by 9 bases, with 14 bases of the junction left unmatched. Germline assignment: CDR1 MGHRA and CDR2 YSYEKL.

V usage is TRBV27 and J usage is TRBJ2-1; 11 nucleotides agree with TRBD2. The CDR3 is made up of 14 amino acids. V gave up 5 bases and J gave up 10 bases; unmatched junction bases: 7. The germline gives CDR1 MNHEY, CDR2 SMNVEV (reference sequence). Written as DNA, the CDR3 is TGTGCCAGCAGTCACGGACTAGCGGGTAGGGAGCAGTTCTTC. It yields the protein CASSHGLAGREQFF.